This T cell receptor (beta chain) is from a study of blood T cell repertoires in COVID-19. Some clones are missing from TCRdb's copy, which holds only in-frame ones; the method was immunoSEQ multiplex PCR. The sample contains roughly 230,000 clones, roughly 86% of which appear only once. The CDR3 consists of 15 residues. Germline trimming cut 3 bases from V and 6 bases from J; bases unmatched to any gene: 7. CDR1 is MDHEN, CDR2 SYDVKM, per germline. The clonotype comes from a woman aged 30 to 39 with acute COVID-19. The V call is TRBV28, the J call TRBJ2-7; the match to TRBD2 covers 11 bases. The material sequenced was PBMCs or T cells enriched from blood (not recorded which). CDR3 protein: CASSFRLSGGAEQYF. The CDR3 DNA follows: TGTGCCAGCAGTTTTCGTCTTAGCGGGGGGGCCGAGCAGTACTTC.